The 21 T cell receptor beta chains below all came from one sample that was sequenced in a study of blood T cells in healthy people across ages. A sample-barcoded 5' primer and a J-beta primer mix were used in a second PCR of roughly 7 to 12 cycles. TCRdb re-called the 5' RACE reads through MiXCR, storing one row per CDR3 protein. This sample has 2 million or so distinct CDR3 sequences, with roughly 50% found just once. Sequences were obtained from blood. These receptors all come from a middle-aged woman in good health.

The chain combines TRBV6-2 or TRBV6-3 with TRBJ2-2; the D call may be TRBD1 or TRBD2 (5 bases each). The V gene lost 5 bases and the J gene lost 6 bases, with 19 bases spanning the gap. The V gene's germline CDR1 is MNHEY and CDR2 SVGEGT. The CDR3 consists of 16 residues. The CDR3 nucleotides read TGTGCCAGCAGTGATCCCGGGGCCCACCACTCCGGGGAGCTGTTTTTT. Translated, it gives CASSDPGAHHSGELFF.

The chain has TRBV10-1 and TRBJ2-1, with 7 bases fitting TRBD1. From germline, CDR1 is WNHNN and CDR2 SYGVQD (reference sequence). CDR3 length: 15 residues. V shed 4 bases and J 12 bases; nucleotides not matched to a gene: 15. The CDR3 region has the DNA TGCGCCAGCAGTGTAAACAGGGGCAGGCATGGTACGCAGTTCTTC. It codes for CASSVNRGRHGTQFF.

The sample holds a few counts of this clonotype. The chain recombines TRBV9 with TRBJ1-2; D not certain. Trimming stripped 2 bases from V and 1 base from J, with 9 bases between. Germline V gene sequence: CDR1 SGDLS, CDR2 YYNGEE. This CDR3 contains 14 residues. This CDR3 is CASSVLPDNYGYTF. DNA of the CDR3: TGTGCCAGCAGCGTTCTGCCGGATAACTATGGCTACACCTTC. Full variable domain (rest looked up from reference TRBV9 and TRBJ1-2): DSGVTQTPKHLITATGQRVTLRCSPRSGDLSVYWYQQSLDQGLQFLIQYYNGEERAKGNILERFSAQQFPDLHSELNLSSLELGDSALYFCASSVLPDNYGYTFGSGTRLTVV.

The V and J genes are TRBV6-6 and TRBJ1-5; no firm D call. V gave up 0 bases and J gave up 4 bases, with 13 bases separating them. The CDR3 has 16 residues. Germline V lookup: CDR1 MNHNY, CDR2 SVGAGI (reference sequence). CDR3 coding DNA: TGTGCCAGCAGTTACTCACAGTCTAGGGCTAATCAGCCCCAGCATTTT. Protein product: CASSYSQSRANQPQHF.

V usage is TRBV20-1 and J usage is TRBJ2-7, with 10 positions matching TRBD2. V gave up 3 bases and J gave up 4 bases; unmatched junction bases: 12. The CDR3 spans 16 residues. From germline, CDR1 is DFQATT and CDR2 SNEGSKA (reference sequence). The CDR3 protein is CSASLEAGGPRYEQYF. The CDR3 DNA is TGCAGTGCTAGTTTAGAAGCGGGAGGGCCTAGGTACGAGCAGTACTTC.

This clonotype was detected only a few times. The CDR3 region is CSVVTEVSYEQYF. Here the CDR3 DNA reads TGCAGCGTCGTTACAGAGGTCTCCTACGAGCAGTACTTC. This chain links TRBV29-1 with TRBJ2-7; D is ambiguous. From germline, CDR1 is SQVTM and CDR2 ANQGSEA. The CDR3 has 13 amino acids. Trimming pared 6 bases from V and 0 bases from J, leaving 12 bases between.

V and J are TRBV14 and TRBJ2-1, with a possible D match to TRBD2 (5 bases). The V end was cut by 1 base, the J end by 4 bases, with 11 bases between. Germline loops: CDR1 SGHDN, CDR2 FVKESK. This CDR3 contains 15 residues. CDR3 loop: CASSQAPPGYNEQFF. The CDR3 DNA reads TGTGCCAGCAGCCAAGCGCCCCCGGGGTACAATGAGCAGTTCTTC.

This clonotype appeared a few times. The rearrangement uses TRBV6-1 and TRBJ2-5; D ambiguous. Germline loops: CDR1 MNHNS, CDR2 SASEGT. This CDR3 is built from 11 residues. V was shortened by 5 bases and J by 5 bases, with 6 bases between the two germline ends. The CDR3 reads CASSTFETQYF. DNA for the CDR3: TGTGCCAGCAGTACTTTCGAGACCCAGTACTTC.

The chain employs TRBV6-2 or TRBV6-3 and TRBJ2-1, with D perhaps assigned TRBD1 or TRBD2 (5 bases each). The germline V gene encodes CDR1 MNHEY and CDR2 SVGEGT. The CDR3 extends over 13 amino acids. The ends were cut back, 4 bases at V and 13 bases at J, with 17 bases in the middle. The CDR3 spells CASSWWDAGDQFF. CDR3 DNA: TGTGCCAGCAGTTGGTGGGACGCGGGCGATCAGTTCTTC.

The genes are TRBV28 and TRBJ2-7; D call uncertain. This CDR3 has 16 residues. Trimming cost V 5 bases and J 3 bases, with 20 bases left between them. Germline CDR1 MDHEN, CDR2 SYDVKM. The CDR3 protein is CASSPTGGRTFYEQYF. The CDR3 DNA is TGTGCCAGCAGTCCCACGGGCGGCAGGACCTTCTACGAGCAGTACTTC.

This clonotype was seen a few times. The chain links TRBV13 to TRBJ2-7; D may be TRBD2 (5 bases). CDR3 length: 14 amino acids. Germline V gene lookup returns CDR1 PRHDT and CDR2 FYEKMQ (reference sequence). The V and J ends lost 5 bases and 0 bases respectively, with 11 bases between them. DNA for the CDR3: TGTGCCAGCAGCCGCGGGCGGGTCTCCTACGAGCAGTACTTC. Protein sequence: CASSRGRVSYEQYF.

This clonotype was seen only a few times. The chain employs TRBV9 and TRBJ2-1; D remains unclear. V was shortened by 0 bases and J by 0 bases, with 7 bases between the two germline ends. Germline V gene lookup returns CDR1 SGDLS and CDR2 YYNGEE. The CDR3 has 15 residues. The CDR3 region has the DNA TGTGCCAGCAGCGTAGGGGAACTCTCCTACAATGAGCAGTTCTTC. It translates to CASSVGELSYNEQFF. The full variable domain, rest sourced from reference TRBV9 and TRBJ2-1, is DSGVTQTPKHLITATGQRVTLRCSPRSGDLSVYWYQQSLDQGLQFLIQYYNGEERAKGNILERFSAQQFPDLHSELNLSSLELGDSALYFCASSVGELSYNEQFFGPGTRLTVL.

This CDR3 is CASSLFRDSSYEQYF. In nucleotides, the CDR3 is TGTGCCAGCAGTTTATTCCGGGACAGCTCCTACGAGCAGTACTTC. The chain combines TRBV28 with TRBJ2-7, with TRBD1 identical over 7 bases. CDR1 is MDHEN, CDR2 SYDVKM, per germline. Losses at the gene ends were 1 base for V and 0 bases for J; bases not matched to a gene: 3. The CDR3 is made up of 15 amino acids.

V is TRBV20-1 and J is TRBJ2-7; D is perhaps TRBD1 (5 bases). The V end lost 1 base, the J end lost 2 bases, and 9 bases lay between the germline ends. Germline CDR1 DFQATT, CDR2 SNEGSKA (reference sequence). The CDR3 covers 13 residues. This chain's CDR3 is CSARGEDTYEQYF. The CDR3 DNA reads as TGCAGTGCTAGAGGAGAGGACACCTACGAGCAGTACTTC.

This clonotype was detected only a few times. V is TRBV9 and J is TRBJ2-5; D is unclear. The CDR3 runs 14 residues. V was clipped by 0 bases and J by 4 bases, with 10 bases between them. Germline CDR1 reads SGDLS; CDR2 reads YYNGEE. The CDR3 region is CASSVDARTETQYF. In nucleotides, the CDR3 is TGTGCCAGCAGCGTAGATGCTCGAACAGAGACCCAGTACTTC.

V gene TRBV7-8 combines with J gene TRBJ1-5; D is uncertain. Germline V gives CDR1 SGHVS, CDR2 FQNEAQ. The CDR3 covers 17 residues. V lost 3 bases and J lost 3, with 18 bases in between. The CDR3 spells CASSFFRQASYNQPQHF. The CDR3 DNA is TGTGCCAGCAGCTTCTTCAGGCAGGCGAGCTACAATCAGCCCCAGCATTTT.

The chain couples TRBV12-3 or TRBV12-4 to TRBJ2-5; possible D gene TRBD1, 5 bases. The CDR3 extends over 14 amino acids. V lost 3 bases and J 11 bases, leaving 19 bases between the germline ends. The CDR3 nucleotides are TGTGCCAGCAGTTTGGATCAAGGGGTCGGAAATCAGTACTTC. Its translation is CASSLDQGVGNQYF.

This clonotype was seen a handful of times. The chain carries TRBV29-1 and TRBJ2-7, with a possible D match to TRBD1 (5 bases). The germline V gene has CDR1 SQVTM and CDR2 ANQGSEA. This CDR3 has 12 residues. The V and J ends lost 5 bases and 0 bases respectively, with 8 bases between them. For the CDR3, the DNA is TGCAGCGTTCAGGACACCTCCTACGAGCAGTACTTC. As protein: CSVQDTSYEQYF.

The genes are TRBV6-5 and TRBJ1-2, with D perhaps matching TRBD1 (6 bases). Germline loops: CDR1 MNHEY, CDR2 SVGAGI. The CDR3 contains 14 residues. V lost 4 bases, J lost 5 bases, and 14 bases lay in between. CDR3 in DNA: TGTGCCAGCAGTTGGAACACCGGGACATATGGCTACACCTTC. Amino acid sequence: CASSWNTGTYGYTF.

V is TRBV12-5 and J is TRBJ2-3; D not resolved. There are 11 residues in the CDR3. V was cut by 1 base and J by 7 bases, with 3 bases left in between. Germline CDR1 is LGHNT and CDR2 is FRNRAP. The CDR3 coding sequence is TGTGCTAGTGGTTTGGGACATACGCAGTATTTT. Translating gives CASGLGHTQYF.

The gene calls are TRBV29-1 and TRBJ1-4; TRBD1 matches 8 bases. Germline V gives CDR1 SQVTM, CDR2 ANQGSEA. The ends lost 6 bases at V and 7 bases at J; junction bases unmatched: 10. The CDR3 length is 14 residues. The CDR3 region has the DNA TGCAGCGTGACAGGGGCCGGTGGGGCTGAAAAACTGTTTTTT. Protein: CSVTGAGGAEKLFF.